One sample yielded the 11 T cell receptor beta chains listed below, sequenced in a study of blood T cell repertoires in COVID-19 (dated by TCRdb to 2019 to 2021). The library was prepared using the immunoSEQ multiplex PCR assay. Imported from immuneACCESS, the table was reduced by TCRdb to in-frame sequences with V and J called. These copies leave out some clones; in studies compared against another copy, an unresolved V gene accounts for under half, and the cause of the remainder is not known. The sample has around 140,000 clones on record, over 75% of them singletons. Just under 3% of the sample goes to the ten largest clones. Input material: PBMCs or T cells enriched from blood (not recorded which). The receptors stem from a woman aged 50 to 60 who had recovered from COVID-19.

The CDR3 coding sequence is TGTGCCAGCTCACCACAAGGCCAGGGGGCGTCCTACGAGCAGTACTTC. The encoded protein is CASSPQGQGASYEQYF. V and J are TRBV18 and TRBJ2-7; 8 nucleotides line up with TRBD1. The CDR3 is made up of 16 amino acids. Trimming took 1 base from V and 1 from J; bases not matched to a gene: 6. The germline V gene has CDR1 KGHSH and CDR2 LQKENI.

The chain joins TRBV9 to TRBJ2-5; TRBD1 is a possible D gene (5 bases). The V end was cut by 1 base, the J end by 8 bases, with 12 bases between. CDR3 length: 13 residues. Germline CDR1 is SGDLS and CDR2 is YYNGEE. In DNA, the CDR3 is TGTGCCAGCAGCGTACTACTTGACAGTACCCAGTACTTC. Amino acids: CASSVLLDSTQYF.

The chain carries TRBV5-5 and TRBJ2-1; D unresolved. V was cut by 4 bases and J by 7 bases, with 21 bases left in between. The CDR3 contains 16 residues. Per the germline V gene, CDR1 is SGHKS and CDR2 is YYEKEE (reference sequence). CDR3 protein: CASSQRQALRANEQFF. The CDR3 DNA is TGTGCCAGCAGCCAACGTCAGGCCTTACGTGCGAATGAGCAGTTCTTC.

This chain links TRBV30 with TRBJ1-5, with D perhaps matching TRBD1 (6 bases). CDR1 is GTSNPN and CDR2 is SVGIG in the germline V gene (reference sequence). The ends were cut back, 3 bases at V and 6 bases at J, with 18 bases in the middle. There are 15 residues in the CDR3. The CDR3 sequence: CAWSPPDRWRQPQHF. Written as DNA, the CDR3 is TGTGCCTGGAGCCCCCCCGACAGGTGGCGTCAGCCCCAGCATTTT.

The chain is built from TRBV11-2 and TRBJ2-1; TRBD2 matches at 12 bases. With V trimmed by 5 bases and J by 10 bases, 9 bases remained unmatched. This CDR3 is built from 15 residues. From germline, CDR1 is SGHAT and CDR2 FQNNGV. The CDR3 reads CASSERLAGELEQFF. The CDR3 bases are TGTGCCAGCAGCGAGCGACTAGCGGGAGAACTCGAGCAGTTCTTC. Full variable domain (rest looked up from reference TRBV11-2 and TRBJ2-1): EAGVAQSPRYKIIEKRQSVAFWCNPISGHATLYWYQQILGQGPKLLIQFQNNGVVDDSQLPKDRFSAERLKGVDSTLKIQPAKLEDSAVYLCASSERLAGELEQFFGPGTRLTVL.

This clone was observed once. The V and J genes are TRBV6-1 and TRBJ1-2; D unresolved. This CDR3 contains 12 residues. Trimming removed 0 bases at V and 12 bases at J, with 11 bases between. Looked up from germline, CDR1 is MNHNS and CDR2 is SASEGT. The CDR3 nucleotides are TGTGCCAGCAGTGAAGCCGAGTTGTTGAACACCTTC. This gives the protein CASSEAELLNTF.

The chain joins TRBV6-1 to TRBJ2-7, with a tentative D call TRBD2 (5 bases). The germline V gene encodes CDR1 MNHNS and CDR2 SASEGT. V lost 3 bases and J 9 bases, leaving 9 bases between the germline ends. The CDR3 length is 11 residues. CDR3 in amino acids: CASSDRELQYF. CDR3 DNA: TGTGCCAGCAGTGATAGGGAGCTGCAGTACTTC.

The chain couples TRBV7-9 to TRBJ2-1; 11 bases are shared with TRBD2. Germline CDR1 and CDR2: SEHNR and FQNEAQ (reference sequence). This CDR3 region has 15 residues. V lost 4 bases and J lost 7; bases outside the gene matches: 6. The CDR3 loop is CASSSSSSGGNEQFF. Here the CDR3 DNA reads TGTGCCAGCAGCTCATCGTCTAGCGGGGGGAATGAGCAGTTCTTC.

The V and J genes are TRBV9 and TRBJ2-2; D is unclear. The CDR3 loop spans 13 amino acids. V shed 4 bases and J shed 5 bases, with 9 bases lying between them. Germline V CDR1 and CDR2: SGDLS, YYNGEE. CDR3 bases: TGTGCCAGCAGCCTCGAGGAGACCGGGGAGCTGTTTTTT. Translation gives CASSLEETGELFF.

The CDR3 here is CASTELAGGGGYTF. CDR3 DNA sequence: TGTGCCAGCACAGAATTGGCCGGCGGTGGCGGCTACACCTTC. The chain has TRBV2 and TRBJ1-2; D is uncertain. Trimming shortened V by 7 bases and J by 8 bases, and 20 bases separated the two germline ends. CDR3 size: 14 residues. Germline-derived CDR1 and CDR2 are SNHLY and FYNNEI. Combining the CDR3 with reference TRBV2 and TRBJ1-2 gives the whole variable domain EPEVTQTPSHQVTQMGQEVILRCVPISNHLYFYWYRQILGQKVEFLVSFYNNEISEKSEIFDDQFSVERPDGSNFTLKIRSTKLEDSAMYFCASTELAGGGGYTFGSGTRLTVV.

The table lists this clone with many counts. The chain recombines TRBV28 with TRBJ2-2; D is perhaps TRBD2 (6 bases). This CDR3 region has 19 residues. The germline V gene encodes CDR1 MDHEN and CDR2 SYDVKM. V gave up 8 bases and J gave up 6 bases, with 31 bases separating them. The CDR3: CASVSSSGRGGLYAGELFF. CDR3 in DNA: TGTGCCAGCGTCAGCAGTTCCGGGCGTGGGGGACTCTACGCCGGGGAGCTGTTTTTT.